Presented here are 21 T cell receptor beta chains from one specimen sequenced in a study of shared clonotypes between healthy human individuals. Measured with immunoSEQ multiplex PCR; TCRdb has only the in-frame clones, and not every one. Altogether 1.5 million to 2.5 million clones are present, less than 95% being singletons, with the ten largest covering roughly 1.2%. CD45RO negativity and positive selection for CCR7 defined naive CD8 cells, a population that excluded terminally differentiated effector memory CD45RA+ cells. The sequencing input was naive CD8+ T cells sorted from blood. These receptors were obtained from a man younger than 30 in good health.

As to this clone: This sample includes further DNA sequences coding for the same CDR3. This chain links TRBV9 with TRBJ1-1; D is unclear. The CDR3 consists of 14 residues. CDR1 is SGDLS, CDR2 YYNGEE, per germline. Trimming cost V 0 bases and J 1 base, with 7 bases left between them. In DNA, the CDR3 is TGTGCCAGCAGCGTAGAGGGCCAGAACACTGAAGCTTTCTTT. This codes for CASSVEGQNTEAFF.

The rearrangement uses TRBV7-6 and TRBJ2-7, with TRBD1 as a possible D gene (6 bases). Looked up from germline, CDR1 is SGHVS and CDR2 is FNYEAQ. The CDR3 consists of 12 residues. Trimming shortened V by 0 bases and J by 6 bases, and 6 bases separated the two germline ends. CDR3 nucleotide sequence: TGTGCCAGCAGCTTAGCACAGGGCGAGCAGTACTTC. Translation: CASSLAQGEQYF.

V usage is TRBV30 and J usage is TRBJ1-1; no reliable D call. Germline V gives CDR1 GTSNPN, CDR2 SVGIG (reference sequence). The germline V and J ends were trimmed by 0 bases and 1 base, with 9 bases remaining between them. The CDR3 extends over 14 amino acids. CDR3 amino acids: CAWSVPGENTEAFF. In DNA, the CDR3 is TGTGCCTGGAGTGTACCCGGGGAGAACACTGAAGCTTTCTTT.

This chain links TRBV9 with TRBJ1-1, with D possibly being TRBD1 (6 bases). V was pared by 1 base and J by 1 base, with 14 bases between. Germline V gives CDR1 SGDLS, CDR2 YYNGEE. The CDR3 runs to 16 residues. The CDR3 DNA follows: TGTGCCAGCAGCGTATTCACGGGGGGACAGAACACTGAAGCTTTCTTT. This encodes CASSVFTGGQNTEAFF.

This clone showed up just once. The CDR3 spells CASSPPEGIEQYF. The CDR3 DNA follows: TGTGCCAGCAGCCCGCCTGAGGGGATCGAGCAGTACTTC. The V gene is TRBV11-2, the J gene TRBJ2-7; the D call may be TRBD1 or TRBD2 (5 bases each). The CDR3 is made up of 13 amino acids. Per the germline V gene, CDR1 is SGHAT and CDR2 is FQNNGV. Trimming cost V 5 bases and J 6 bases, with 14 bases left between them.

A remark on this clone: The sample has other DNA sequences that encode this CDR3 too. J is TRBJ1-1 and V is TRBV2; D is unclear. The V gene's germline CDR1 is SNHLY and CDR2 FYNNEI. V lost 3 bases, J lost 1 base, and 6 bases lay in between. This CDR3 contains 13 residues. The CDR3 sequence: CASSDLGNTEAFF. The CDR3 DNA sequence: TGTGCCAGCAGTGACCTAGGGAACACTGAAGCTTTCTTT.

This clone came up once. This chain joins TRBV2 and TRBJ2-3; TRBD1 matches at 8 bases. The V and J ends lost 8 bases and 3 bases, in that order; junction bases with no gene match: 19. This CDR3 spans 18 amino acids. Per the germline V gene, CDR1 is SNHLY and CDR2 is FYNNEI. The CDR3 here is CASPPAPRDRRETDTQYF. DNA of the CDR3: TGTGCCAGCCCCCCGGCCCCCCGGGACAGGCGAGAGACAGATACGCAGTATTTT.

The sample holds one count of this clone. V and J are TRBV7-9 and TRBJ2-1, with 9 nucleotides matching TRBD2. This CDR3 spans 15 amino acids. V gave up 2 bases and J gave up 8 bases; unmatched junction bases: 7. Germline values: CDR1 SEHNR, CDR2 FQNEAQ (reference sequence). The CDR3 nucleotides are TGTGCCAGCAGCTTAAGTGCGGGAGGGCCCCATGAGCAGTTCTTC. It is translated as CASSLSAGGPHEQFF.

The chain couples TRBV5-4 to TRBJ1-6, with unresolved D. The CDR3 extends over 17 amino acids. Trimming took off 0 bases at V and 3 bases at J, with 13 bases between the two ends. The V gene's germline CDR1 is SGHNT and CDR2 YYREEE (reference sequence). The CDR3 region is CASSLAPGEVYNSPLHF. As DNA, the CDR3 is TGTGCCAGCAGCTTGGCCCCCGGGGAGGTCTATAATTCACCCCTCCACTTT.

CDR3 sequence reads: CASSTAAGYQPQHF. CDR3 in DNA: TGTGCCAGCAGCACGGCGGCAGGGTATCAGCCCCAGCATTTT. This chain uses TRBV6-6 with TRBJ1-5; D is perhaps TRBD1 (5 bases). Trimming took 6 bases from V and 5 from J, leaving 14 bases between them. CDR3 size: 14 residues. Germline-derived CDR1 and CDR2 are MNHNY and SVGAGI (reference sequence).

The chain links TRBV4-3 to TRBJ2-7; D tentatively reads TRBD1 or TRBD2 (5 bases each). The CDR3 is 14 residues long. CDR1 is LGHNA, CDR2 YSLEER, per germline. The V end lost 3 bases, the J end lost 1 base, and 10 bases lay between the germline ends. The CDR3 here is CASSHGDGSYEQYF. The CDR3 bases are TGCGCCAGCAGCCATGGGGACGGGTCCTACGAGCAGTACTTC.

This clone was found once. The chain uses TRBV6-5 and TRBJ1-1; tentatively, D is TRBD1 (6 bases). Looked up from germline, CDR1 is MNHEY and CDR2 is SVGAGI. This CDR3 contains 15 residues. With 6 bases removed from V and 2 bases from J, the gap between germline ends came to 16 bases. This CDR3 is CASRLYTGTNTEAFF. CDR3 nucleotides: TGTGCCAGCAGGCTATATACCGGGACAAACACTGAAGCTTTCTTT.

The V call is TRBV27, the J call TRBJ1-1; 7 bases fit TRBD1. V lost 5 bases and J lost 4; bases outside the gene matches: 4. There are 13 residues in the CDR3. Germline values: CDR1 MNHEY, CDR2 SMNVEV (reference sequence). The CDR3 coding sequence is TGTGCCAGCAGTGACAGGGCCCCCACTGAAGCTTTCTTT. Protein product: CASSDRAPTEAFF.

This rearrangement joins TRBV14 to TRBJ1-6; tentative D call: TRBD1 (5 bases). Trimming cost V 3 bases and J 8 bases, with 11 bases left between them. Per germline, CDR1 SGHDN and CDR2 FVKESK. The CDR3 runs to 14 residues. This CDR3 is CASSQGLWDSPLHF. CDR3 coding DNA: TGTGCCAGCAGCCAGGGGCTTTGGGATTCACCCCTCCACTTT.

The V gene is TRBV4-3, the J gene TRBJ2-1; D is possibly TRBD2 (6 bases). The CDR3 loop spans 16 amino acids. Germline lookup yields CDR1 LGHNA and CDR2 YSLEER. Between the trimmed V and J ends, which lost 0 bases and 6 bases, there was a span of 15 bases. The CDR3 DNA is TGCGCCAGCAGCCAAGATAGGGGAGCGGGCCCCAATGAGCAGTTCTTC. This codes for CASSQDRGAGPNEQFF.

This clone was found once. This chain uses TRBV9 with TRBJ2-7; the match to TRBD1 covers 9 bases. In germline, CDR1 is SGDLS, CDR2 YYNGEE. Trimming cost V 4 bases and J 6 bases; bases outside gene matches: 8. CDR3 length: 14 amino acids. The CDR3: CASSSPGQGSEQYF. CDR3 in DNA: TGTGCCAGCAGCTCGCCGGGACAGGGAAGCGAGCAGTACTTC. Supplemented by reference TRBV9 and TRBJ2-7, the full variable domain reads DSGVTQTPKHLITATGQRVTLRCSPRSGDLSVYWYQQSLDQGLQFLIQYYNGEERAKGNILERFSAQQFPDLHSELNLSSLELGDSALYFCASSSPGQGSEQYFGPGTRLTVT.

This clone was seen a single time. The chain joins TRBV29-1 to TRBJ1-4; the D is unclear. The germline CDR1 and CDR2 sequences are SQVTM and ANQGSEA. The V end was cut by 4 bases, the J end by 3 bases, with 9 bases between. This CDR3 spans 13 amino acids. CDR3 region: CSVGNEANEKLFF. In DNA form, the CDR3 reads TGCAGCGTTGGGAACGAGGCTAATGAAAAACTGTTTTTT.

The chain couples TRBV15 to TRBJ2-3; D not certain. The CDR3 sequence is 13 residues long. Germline assignment: CDR1 LNHNV and CDR2 YYDKDF (reference sequence). Trimming left V 3 bases short and J 3 bases short, with 7 bases between. CDR3 residues: CATSSLWTDTQYF. The CDR3, as DNA: TGTGCCACCAGCAGCTTATGGACAGATACGCAGTATTTT.

V is TRBV2 and J is TRBJ1-1; possibly TRBD1 for D (6 bases). Germline V gene data show CDR1 as SNHLY and CDR2 as FYNNEI. The CDR3 is 14 amino acids. V was trimmed by 1 base and J by 4 bases, leaving 10 bases between them. CDR3 in DNA: TGTGCCAGCAGTGAAGAGGGGGGGGCCACTGAAGCTTTCTTT. Translation gives CASSEEGGATEAFF.

This chain uses TRBV6-1 with TRBJ2-2, with D maybe TRBD1 (6 bases). The CDR3 is made up of 16 amino acids. Trimming cost V 4 bases and J 0 bases, with 12 bases left between them. CDR1 and CDR2 (germline): MNHNS, SASEGT. The CDR3 reads CASSAGTFANTGELFF. DNA for the CDR3: TGTGCCAGCAGTGCCGGGACATTCGCGAACACCGGGGAGCTGTTTTTT.

The chain uses TRBV6-1 and TRBJ1-1; no reliable D call. There are 12 residues in the CDR3. Trimming cost V 5 bases and J 6 bases, with 10 bases left between them. Germline assignment: CDR1 MNHNS and CDR2 SASEGT. The chain's CDR3 is CASSISHPEAFF. The CDR3 DNA sequence: TGTGCCAGCAGTATTTCCCATCCTGAAGCTTTCTTT.